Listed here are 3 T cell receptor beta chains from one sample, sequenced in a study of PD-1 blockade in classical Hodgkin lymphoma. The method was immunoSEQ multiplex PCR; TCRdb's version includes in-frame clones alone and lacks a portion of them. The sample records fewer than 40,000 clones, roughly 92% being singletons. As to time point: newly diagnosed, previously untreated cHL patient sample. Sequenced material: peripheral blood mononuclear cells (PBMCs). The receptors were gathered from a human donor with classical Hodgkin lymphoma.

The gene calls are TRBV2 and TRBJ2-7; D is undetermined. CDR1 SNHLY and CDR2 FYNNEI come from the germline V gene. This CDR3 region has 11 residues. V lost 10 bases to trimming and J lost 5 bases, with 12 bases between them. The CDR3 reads CATTRWDEQYF. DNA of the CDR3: TGTGCCACAACCAGGTGGGACGAGCAGTACTTC.

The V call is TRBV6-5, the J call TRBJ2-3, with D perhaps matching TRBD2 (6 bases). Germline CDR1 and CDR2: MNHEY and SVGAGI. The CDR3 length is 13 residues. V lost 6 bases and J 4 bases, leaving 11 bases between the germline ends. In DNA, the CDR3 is TGTGCCAGCAGCCCCCCGGGGGCAGATACGCAGTATTTT. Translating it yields CASSPPGADTQYF.

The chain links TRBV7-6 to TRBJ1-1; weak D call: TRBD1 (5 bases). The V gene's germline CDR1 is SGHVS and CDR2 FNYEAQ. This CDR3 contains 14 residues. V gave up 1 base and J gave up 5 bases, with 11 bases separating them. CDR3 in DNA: TGTGCCAGCAGCTTAGTCTCTGGGGCGACTGAAGCTTTCTTT. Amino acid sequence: CASSLVSGATEAFF.